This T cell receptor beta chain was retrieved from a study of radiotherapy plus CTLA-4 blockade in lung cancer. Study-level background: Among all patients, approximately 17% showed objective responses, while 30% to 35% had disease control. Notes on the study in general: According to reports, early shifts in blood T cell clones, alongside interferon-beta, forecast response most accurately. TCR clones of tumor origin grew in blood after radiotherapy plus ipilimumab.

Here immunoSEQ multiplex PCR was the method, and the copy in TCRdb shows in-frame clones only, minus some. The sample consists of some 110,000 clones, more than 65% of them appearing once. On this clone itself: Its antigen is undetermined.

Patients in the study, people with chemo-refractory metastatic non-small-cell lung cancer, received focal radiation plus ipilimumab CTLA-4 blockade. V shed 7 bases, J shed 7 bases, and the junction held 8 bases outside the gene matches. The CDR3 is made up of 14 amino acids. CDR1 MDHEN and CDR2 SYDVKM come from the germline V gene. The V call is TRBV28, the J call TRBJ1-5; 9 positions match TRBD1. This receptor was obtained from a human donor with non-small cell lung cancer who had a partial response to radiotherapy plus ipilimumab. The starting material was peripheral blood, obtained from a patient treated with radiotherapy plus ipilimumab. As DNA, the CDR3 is TGTGCCAGCACCACAGGACAGGGGAGGCAGCCCCAGCATTTT. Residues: CASTTGQGRQPQHF.